These 17 T cell receptor beta chains were sequenced from one sample in a study of shared clonotypes between healthy human individuals. The data were produced by immunoSEQ multiplex PCR, yet TCRdb's version contains in-frame clones alone and is incomplete. In the table there are roughly 2,300,000 clones, around 90% of which are singletons. The sequencing sample was made of naive CD4+ T cells from PBMCs. Noted subset: CD45RA+ positively selected. These receptors all come from a man younger than 35 in good health. Some clones in this sample may be carry-over from other donors' samples.

The chain links TRBV9 to TRBJ2-3; 9 bases line up with TRBD2. Germline trimming cut 4 bases from V and 4 bases from J; bases unmatched to any gene: 19. CDR1 and CDR2 (germline): SGDLS, YYNGEE. This CDR3 region has 19 residues. CDR3 sequence: CASSPQPGGAGGVPDTQYF. CDR3 DNA: TGTGCCAGCAGCCCACAGCCGGGAGGGGCGGGAGGGGTCCCAGATACGCAGTATTTT.

As concerns this clone: This sample also contains other DNA sequences that code for the same CDR3. The chain uses TRBV6-5 and TRBJ2-5; 8 positions agree with TRBD2. The CDR3 length is 14 residues. V lost 0 bases and J lost 3; bases outside the gene matches: 0. The germline CDR1 and CDR2 sequences are MNHEY and SVGAGI. CDR3 DNA: TGTGCCAGCAGTTACTCTAGCGGGGAAGAGACCCAGTACTTC. As protein: CASSYSSGEETQYF.

This sequence joins TRBV28 and TRBJ2-7, with 10 positions matching TRBD1. The CDR3 is 15 amino acids. The V segment lost 7 bases and the J segment 6 bases; nucleotides outside the gene matches: 12. CDR1 is MDHEN and CDR2 is SYDVKM in the germline V gene. This CDR3 reads CASTPAGTGVFEQYF. CDR3 nucleotide sequence: TGTGCCAGCACCCCGGCCGGGACAGGGGTTTTCGAGCAGTACTTC.

The V call is TRBV5-1, the J call TRBJ2-1; tentative D call: TRBD1 (5 bases). The germline V gene has CDR1 SGHRS and CDR2 YFSETQ. The CDR3 runs 14 residues. V lost 0 bases, J lost 7 bases, and 11 bases lay in between. The CDR3 region is CASSLEQGWNEQFF. CDR3 nucleotide sequence: TGCGCCAGCAGCTTGGAGCAGGGTTGGAATGAGCAGTTCTTC.

CDR3 bases: TGCGCCAGTTCGGGCTCCTACGGGCCGAACACTGAAGCTTTCTTT. It specifies CASSGSYGPNTEAFF. The rearrangement uses TRBV5-1 and TRBJ1-1; D remains ambiguous. Germline V gene sequence: CDR1 SGHRS, CDR2 YFSETQ. The V end was cut by 8 bases, the J end by 1 base, with 18 bases between. The CDR3 extends over 15 amino acids.

About this clone itself: Other DNA sequences within the sample encode an identical CDR3. CDR3 protein: CASSVSGTNTGELFF. CDR3 nucleotides: TGTGCCAGCAGCGTAAGCGGGACGAACACCGGGGAGCTGTTTTTT. This chain joins TRBV9 and TRBJ2-2; 7 bases are shared with TRBD2. Germline CDR1 is SGDLS and CDR2 is YYNGEE. The ends lost 1 base at V and 0 bases at J; junction bases unmatched: 0. There are 15 residues in the CDR3.

The chain is built from TRBV10-1 and TRBJ2-3; D is possibly TRBD1 or TRBD2 (5 bases each). Trimming pared 0 bases from V and 3 bases from J, leaving 10 bases between. The CDR3 is 15 residues long. Germline V gives CDR1 WNHNN, CDR2 SYGVQD (reference sequence). The CDR3 loop is CASSESRWGTDTQYF. The CDR3 bases are TGCGCCAGCAGTGAGTCCAGGTGGGGGACAGATACGCAGTATTTT.

This chain connects TRBV9 to TRBJ1-3; possibly TRBD1 for D (5 bases). V lost 3 bases, J lost 4 bases, and 17 bases lay in between. The CDR3 sequence is 16 residues long. CDR1 is SGDLS and CDR2 is YYNGEE in the germline V gene. The CDR3 protein is CASSGSGGTLGNTIYF. The CDR3 region has the DNA TGTGCCAGCAGCGGATCGGGGGGGACCCTAGGAAACACCATATATTTT.

V gene TRBV7-8 combines with J gene TRBJ1-5; 8 bases map to TRBD1. V dropped 1 base and J dropped 6; count of bases not matched to a gene: 5. Germline V CDR1 and CDR2: SGHVS, FQNEAQ. This CDR3 spans 15 amino acids. The CDR3 DNA sequence: TGTGCCAGCAGCTTAGGTGGGACAGGCCGTCAGCCCCAGCATTTT. Encoded protein: CASSLGGTGRQPQHF.

The chain uses TRBV14 and TRBJ1-6, with D perhaps TRBD1 (5 bases). Trimming shortened V by 3 bases and J by 8 bases, and 8 bases separated the two germline ends. Germline assignment: CDR1 SGHDN and CDR2 FVKESK. CDR3 length: 13 residues. CDR3 DNA sequence: TGTGCCAGCAGCCAGGGGCTGGATTCACCCCTCCACTTT. It yields the protein CASSQGLDSPLHF. The full variable domain, completed using reference TRBV14 and TRBJ1-6, is EAGVTQFPSHSVIEKGQTVTLRCDPISGHDNLYWYRRVMGKEIKFLLHFVKESKQDESGMPNNRFLAERTGGTYSTLKVQPAELEDSGVYFCASSQGLDSPLHFGNGTRLTVT.

The chain links TRBV2 to TRBJ2-1; 12 nucleotides align to TRBD1. After removal of 7 bases from V and 6 bases from J, the junction contained 7 bases not matched to a gene. The CDR3 covers 15 residues. Germline-derived CDR1 and CDR2 are SNHLY and FYNNEI. The CDR3 loop reads CASIPGTGGFNEQFF. The CDR3 DNA is TGTGCCAGCATCCCCGGGACAGGGGGCTTCAATGAGCAGTTCTTC.

The V call is TRBV27, the J call TRBJ2-1; TRBD1 matches at 10 bases. Germline values: CDR1 MNHEY, CDR2 SMNVEV (reference sequence). The CDR3 sequence is 20 residues long. After removal of 1 base from V and 0 bases from J, the junction contained 12 bases not matched to a gene. The DNA of the CDR3 is TGTGCCAGCAGTTTATTCAGCGTGGGACAGGGGTCCCCCTCCTACAATGAGCAGTTCTTC. Its translation is CASSLFSVGQGSPSYNEQFF.

The rearrangement uses TRBV4-3 and TRBJ2-3; no firm D call. CDR1 and CDR2 (germline): LGHNA, YSLEER. The CDR3 is 13 amino acids. V shed 0 bases and J shed 14 bases, with 15 bases lying between them. CDR3 loop: CASSQEKGQALYF. CDR3 DNA sequence: TGCGCCAGCAGCCAAGAGAAGGGCCAGGCTCTGTATTTT.

This clone appeared a few times. The same CDR3 is also encoded by other DNA sequences in this sample. The J gene is TRBJ2-2, the V gene TRBV5-1; D call uncertain. The CDR3 is 13 residues long. V was clipped by 0 bases and J by 3 bases, with 3 bases between them. Germline assignment: CDR1 SGHRS and CDR2 YFSETQ. In DNA form, the CDR3 reads TGCGCCAGCAGCTTGGGAGACACCGGGGAGCTGTTTTTT. Translation gives CASSLGDTGELFF.

This clone has a single count. The rearrangement links TRBV14 to TRBJ2-5; D unresolved. The CDR3 runs 14 residues. The germline V gene has CDR1 SGHDN and CDR2 FVKESK. V lost 4 bases, J lost 7 bases, and 16 bases lay in between. CDR3: CASSPNFLVVTQYF. CDR3 DNA sequence: TGTGCCAGCAGCCCCAACTTCCTAGTCGTGACCCAGTACTTC.

The J gene is TRBJ2-2, the V gene TRBV7-8; possibly TRBD1 or TRBD2 for D (6 bases each). Germline-derived CDR1 and CDR2 are SGHVS and FQNEAQ. The CDR3 extends over 18 amino acids. The V end lost 0 bases, the J end lost 8 bases, and 22 bases lay between the germline ends. The CDR3 is CASSLALGGSTGPGELFF. DNA for the CDR3: TGTGCCAGCAGCTTAGCGCTGGGGGGCTCAACAGGCCCGGGGGAGCTGTTTTTT.

The chain employs TRBV5-1 and TRBJ2-5; D tentatively reads TRBD1 or TRBD2 (5 bases each). Germline V gene lookup returns CDR1 SGHRS and CDR2 YFSETQ. V lost 1 base and J 5 bases, leaving 18 bases between the germline ends. The CDR3 runs 16 residues. This CDR3 is CASSLSGTRGEETQYF. CDR3 bases: TGCGCCAGCAGCTTGAGTGGTACCAGAGGGGAGGAGACCCAGTACTTC.